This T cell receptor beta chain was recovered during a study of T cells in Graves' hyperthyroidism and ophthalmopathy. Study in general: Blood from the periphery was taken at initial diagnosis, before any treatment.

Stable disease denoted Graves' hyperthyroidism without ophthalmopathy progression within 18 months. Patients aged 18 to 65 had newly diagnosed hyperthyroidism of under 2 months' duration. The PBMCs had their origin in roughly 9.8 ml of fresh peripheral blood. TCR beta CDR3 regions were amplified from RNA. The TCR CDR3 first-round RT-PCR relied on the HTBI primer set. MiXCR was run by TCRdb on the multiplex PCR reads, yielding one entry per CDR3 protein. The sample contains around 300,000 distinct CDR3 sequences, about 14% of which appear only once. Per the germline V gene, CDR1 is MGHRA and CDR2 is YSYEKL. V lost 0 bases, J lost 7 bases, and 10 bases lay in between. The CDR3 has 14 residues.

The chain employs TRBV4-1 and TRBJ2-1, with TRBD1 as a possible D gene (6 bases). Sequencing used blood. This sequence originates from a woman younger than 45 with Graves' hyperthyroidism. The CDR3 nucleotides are TGCGCCAGCAGCCAAGATAGGACAGCAAATGAGCAGTTCTTC. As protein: CASSQDRTANEQFF.